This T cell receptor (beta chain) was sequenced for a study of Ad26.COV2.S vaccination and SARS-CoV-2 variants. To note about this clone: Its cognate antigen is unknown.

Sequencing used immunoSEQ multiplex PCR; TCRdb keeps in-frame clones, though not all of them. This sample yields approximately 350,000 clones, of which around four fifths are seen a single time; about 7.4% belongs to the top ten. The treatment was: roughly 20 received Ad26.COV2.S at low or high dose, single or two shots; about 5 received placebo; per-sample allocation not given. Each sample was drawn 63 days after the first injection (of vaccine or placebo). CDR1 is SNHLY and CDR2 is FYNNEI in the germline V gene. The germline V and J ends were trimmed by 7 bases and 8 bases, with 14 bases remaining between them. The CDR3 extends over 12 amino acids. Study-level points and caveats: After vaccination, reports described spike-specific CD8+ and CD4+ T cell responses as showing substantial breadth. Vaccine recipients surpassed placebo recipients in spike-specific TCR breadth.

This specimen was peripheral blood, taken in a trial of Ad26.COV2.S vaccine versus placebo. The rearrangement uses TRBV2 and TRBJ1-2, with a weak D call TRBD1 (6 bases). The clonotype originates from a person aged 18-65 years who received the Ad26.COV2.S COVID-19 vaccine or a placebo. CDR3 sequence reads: CASNSGARGYTF. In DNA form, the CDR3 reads TGTGCCAGCAATTCAGGGGCGCGAGGCTACACCTTC.